This T cell receptor beta chain was identified in a study of Tregs in tolerant kidney transplant recipients. On this clone: No antigen is known for it. The sequenced fragment ends 3 residues before the CDR3 boundary, so the rest is inferred from the germline J gene.

Mixed chimerism was transient after nonmyeloablative marrow transplants from related graft donors. Unstimulated regulatory T cells (CD4+CD25+CD127-), CD4+CD25- non-regulatory cells, CD4 and CD8 cells were FACS-sorted from thawed PBMCs. Study-wide findings and caveats: Activated donor B cell expansion appeared to reveal the most relevant donor-specific TCRbeta repertoire. Changing PCR primers prevented nucleotide comparison between some patients' samples. Findings come from small patient numbers and require larger validation.

The repertoire was sequenced with immunoSEQ multiplex PCR; TCRdb's copy has only in-frame clones and lacks some. The table for this sample gives around 32,000 clones. Germline V gene lookup returns CDR1 GTSNPN and CDR2 SVGIG (reference sequence). V dropped 8 bases and J dropped 4 bases, with 14 bases sitting between them. The CDR3 extends over 12 amino acids. This TCR derives from a human patient who received a combined kidney and bone marrow transplant. Some T cells may trace back to the graft donor. Sequencing used CD4+ T cells from blood (PBMCs), obtained 24 months after the transplant. This chain uses TRBV30 with TRBJ1-2; D might be TRBD1 (5 bases). Incomplete CDR3 DNA: TGTGCCACCAAACAGGCCACCTATGGC. It translates to CATKQATYG. The full CDR3 is CATKQATYGYTF.